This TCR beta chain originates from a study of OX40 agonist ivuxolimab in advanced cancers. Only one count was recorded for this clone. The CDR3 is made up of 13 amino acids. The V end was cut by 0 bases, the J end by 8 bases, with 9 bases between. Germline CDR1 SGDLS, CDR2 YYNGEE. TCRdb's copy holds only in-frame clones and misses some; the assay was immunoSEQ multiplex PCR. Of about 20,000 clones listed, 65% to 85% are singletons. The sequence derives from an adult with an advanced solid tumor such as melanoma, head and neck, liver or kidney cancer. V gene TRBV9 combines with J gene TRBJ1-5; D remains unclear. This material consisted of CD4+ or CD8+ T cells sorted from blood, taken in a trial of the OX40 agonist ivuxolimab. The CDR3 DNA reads TGTGCCAGCAGCGTAGATCAGGCAGAGCCCCAGCATTTT. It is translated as CASSVDQAEPQHF.